This T cell receptor beta chain was found in a study of somatic mutations in cytotoxic T cells in rheumatoid arthritis. Study-level points and caveats: The CD8+ clonality of rheumatoid arthritis patients increased with age, whereas that of healthy controls did not. Rheumatoid arthritis patients and age-matched healthy controls showed no significant difference in CD8+ T-cell clonality.

Recruitment of healthy controls drew on blood donors, who had a median age of 56 years (range roughly 21-70) and were less than 70% female. With respect to this clone: The antigen is undetermined.

This CDR3 has 13 residues. From germline, CDR1 is SQVTM and CDR2 ANQGSEA. V was cut by 5 bases and J by 3 bases, with 14 bases left in between. The assay was immunoSEQ multiplex PCR, and TCRdb's table has in-frame clones only and misses some. The data show approximately 20,000 clones, approximately 80% seen once. The TCR comes from a woman aged 45 to 65 in good health. V is TRBV29-1 and J is TRBJ2-7, with D perhaps TRBD2 (6 bases). Sequenced sample: CD8+ T cells sorted from blood. The CDR3 loop reads CSVILANNYEQYF. The CDR3 DNA reads as TGCAGCGTTATTCTAGCGAACAACTACGAGCAGTACTTC.